The 8 T cell receptor beta chains listed next were all sequenced from one sample in a study of identical twins. TCRdb ran MiXCR on the 5' RACE reads and lists one entry per CDR3 protein. The table includes 500,000 to 600,000 distinct CDR3 sequences, less than 25% detected once. The same data also went into a second study, on T cells expressing NK-cell markers.

Sequenced material: CD4+ T cells sorted from blood. All receptors come from a woman under 30 in good health.

The gene calls are TRBV6-5 and TRBJ2-4; D uncertain. Germline V gene lookup returns CDR1 MNHEY and CDR2 SVGAGI. V was pared by 4 bases and J by 0 bases, with 10 bases between. The CDR3 runs to 15 residues. This CDR3 is CASSSPLGAKNIQYF. DNA for the CDR3: TGTGCCAGCAGTTCCCCATTGGGAGCCAAAAACATTCAGTACTTC.

V is TRBV20-1 and J is TRBJ2-1, with D uncertain. The CDR3 spans 15 residues. Deletions cut 0 bases from V and 7 bases from J, with 16 bases between. Germline values: CDR1 DFQATT, CDR2 SNEGSKA (reference sequence). The CDR3 loop is CSARDPKTSRNEQFF. The CDR3 nucleotides are TGCAGTGCTAGAGATCCCAAAACTTCTAGGAATGAGCAGTTCTTC.

The rearrangement links TRBV6-1 to TRBJ1-1, with 10 bases identical to TRBD1. Germline trimming cut 6 bases from V and 0 bases from J; bases unmatched to any gene: 10. Germline V CDR1 and CDR2: MNHNS, SASEGT. There are 17 residues in the CDR3. CDR3 residues: CASRRDRGPGMNTEAFF. DNA of the CDR3: TGTGCCAGCAGGCGGGACAGGGGTCCAGGAATGAACACTGAAGCTTTCTTT.

The chain has TRBV15 and TRBJ2-3; TRBD2 matches at 10 bases. Unmatched junction bases numbered 4, after V lost 5 bases and J lost 2 bases. CDR1 is LNHNV, CDR2 YYDKDF, per germline (reference sequence). The CDR3 is 15 amino acids. CDR3 residues: CATSGLAAYTDTQYF. The CDR3 nucleotides are TGTGCCACCAGCGGACTAGCGGCGTACACAGATACGCAGTATTTT.

This chain joins TRBV9 and TRBJ2-3; no definite D call. V lost 1 base to trimming and J lost 2 bases, with 8 bases between them. The CDR3 has 14 residues. CDR1 SGDLS and CDR2 YYNGEE come from the germline V gene. The CDR3 loop reads CASSVSKDTDTQYF. CDR3 coding DNA: TGTGCCAGCAGCGTATCGAAGGACACAGATACGCAGTATTTT.

This clonotype has a count of ten or more. At one end, the junction sequence differs from germline, possibly due to a read error. The gene calls are TRBV29-1 and TRBJ1-1; 8 bases are a match to TRBD1. This CDR3 comprises 12 residues. Germline loops: CDR1 SQVTM, CDR2 ANQGSEA. The DNA for the CDR3 is TGCAGTGTTGACAGGGGGAACACTGAAGCTTTCTTT. Protein product: CSVDRGNTEAFF.

This clonotype was seen more than once but under ten times. The gene calls are TRBV5-1 and TRBJ2-3, with D possibly TRBD2 on 6 matching bases. The CDR3 extends over 15 amino acids. CDR1 is SGHRS and CDR2 is YFSETQ in the germline V gene. Trimming removed 4 bases at V and 0 bases at J, with 12 bases between. The CDR3 DNA sequence: TGCGCCAGCAGCCATAGCGGTCCTAGCACAGATACGCAGTATTTT. This codes for CASSHSGPSTDTQYF.

The rearrangement links TRBV11-1 to TRBJ2-1; 7 bases fit TRBD1. Trimming at V came to 0 bases and at J to 0 bases, leaving 8 bases not matched to a gene. The germline V gene has CDR1 SGHAT and CDR2 FQDESV (reference sequence). This CDR3 has 18 amino acids. The CDR3 bases are TGTGCCAGCAGCTTAGCAGGCGGACAGGCCGTCTCCTACAATGAGCAGTTCTTC. Translating gives CASSLAGGQAVSYNEQFF.